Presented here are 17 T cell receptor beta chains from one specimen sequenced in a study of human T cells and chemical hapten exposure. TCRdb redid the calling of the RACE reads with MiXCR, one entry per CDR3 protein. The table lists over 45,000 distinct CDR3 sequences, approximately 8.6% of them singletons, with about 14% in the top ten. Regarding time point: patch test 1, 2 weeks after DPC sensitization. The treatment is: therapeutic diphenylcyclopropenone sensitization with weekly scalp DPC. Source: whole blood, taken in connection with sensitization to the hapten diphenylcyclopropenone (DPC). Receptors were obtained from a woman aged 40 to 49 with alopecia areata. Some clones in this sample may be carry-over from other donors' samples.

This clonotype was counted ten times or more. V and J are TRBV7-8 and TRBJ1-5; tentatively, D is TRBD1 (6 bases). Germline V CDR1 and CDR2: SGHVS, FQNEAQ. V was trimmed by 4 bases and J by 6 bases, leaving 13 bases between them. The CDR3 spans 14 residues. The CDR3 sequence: CASSSRGTGQPQHF. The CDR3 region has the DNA TGTGCCAGCAGCTCCAGGGGAACGGGTCAGCCCCAGCATTTT.

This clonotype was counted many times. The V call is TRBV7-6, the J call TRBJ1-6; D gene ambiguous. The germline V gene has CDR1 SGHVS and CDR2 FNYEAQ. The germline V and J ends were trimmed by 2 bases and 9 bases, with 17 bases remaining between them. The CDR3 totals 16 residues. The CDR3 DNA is TGTGCCAGCAGCTTATTGAGTCGGGAGGGCATTTCACCCCTCCACTTT. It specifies CASSLLSREGISPLHF.

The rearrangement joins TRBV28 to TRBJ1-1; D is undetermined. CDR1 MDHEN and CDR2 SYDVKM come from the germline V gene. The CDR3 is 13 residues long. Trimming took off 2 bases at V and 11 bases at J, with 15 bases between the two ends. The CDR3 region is CASSLRPGIRAFF. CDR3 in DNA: TGTGCCAGCAGTTTACGACCCGGGATTCGGGCTTTCTTT.

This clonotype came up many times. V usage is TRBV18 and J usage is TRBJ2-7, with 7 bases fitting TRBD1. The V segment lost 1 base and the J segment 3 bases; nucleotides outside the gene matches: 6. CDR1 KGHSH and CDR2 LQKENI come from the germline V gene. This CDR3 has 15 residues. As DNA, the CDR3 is TGTGCCAGCTCACCACGAGGGACAGTAGTCTACGAGCAGTACTTC. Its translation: CASSPRGTVVYEQYF. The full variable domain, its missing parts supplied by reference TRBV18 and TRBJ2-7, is NAGVMQNPRHLVRRRGQEARLRCSPMKGHSHVYWYRQLPEEGLKFMVYLQKENIIDESGMPKERFSAEFPKEGPSILRIQQVVRGDSAAYFCASSPRGTVVYEQYFGPGTRLTVT.

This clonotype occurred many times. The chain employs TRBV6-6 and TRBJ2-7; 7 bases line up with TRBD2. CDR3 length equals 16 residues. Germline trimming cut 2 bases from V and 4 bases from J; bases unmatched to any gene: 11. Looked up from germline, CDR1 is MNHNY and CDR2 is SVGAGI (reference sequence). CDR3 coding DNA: TGTGCCAGCAGTTACCCCCGGATGGGGGGGGGTTACGAGCAGTACTTC. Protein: CASSYPRMGGGYEQYF.

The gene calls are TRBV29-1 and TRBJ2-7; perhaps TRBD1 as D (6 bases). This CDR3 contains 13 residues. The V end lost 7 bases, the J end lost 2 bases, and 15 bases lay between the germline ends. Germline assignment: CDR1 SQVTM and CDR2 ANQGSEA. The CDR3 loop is CSASTGTTYEQYF. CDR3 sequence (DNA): TGCAGCGCCTCGACAGGCACCACCTACGAGCAGTACTTC.

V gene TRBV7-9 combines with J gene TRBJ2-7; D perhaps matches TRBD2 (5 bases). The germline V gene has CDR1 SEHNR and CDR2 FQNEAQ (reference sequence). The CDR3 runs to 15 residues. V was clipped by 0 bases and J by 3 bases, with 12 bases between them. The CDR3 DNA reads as TGTGCCAGCAGCTTAGCGTCGGGGTCAAACTACGAGCAGTACTTC. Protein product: CASSLASGSNYEQYF. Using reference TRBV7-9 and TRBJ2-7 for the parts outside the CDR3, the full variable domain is DTGVSQNPRHKITKRGQNVTFRCDPISEHNRLYWYRQTLGQGPEFLTYFQNEAQLEKSRLLSDRFSAERPKGSFSTLEIQRTEQGDSAMYLCASSLASGSNYEQYFGPGTRLTVT.

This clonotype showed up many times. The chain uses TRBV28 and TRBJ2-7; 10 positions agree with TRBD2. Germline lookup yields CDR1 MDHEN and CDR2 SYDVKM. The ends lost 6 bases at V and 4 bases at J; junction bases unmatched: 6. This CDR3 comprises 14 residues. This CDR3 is CASSPGLAPYEQYF. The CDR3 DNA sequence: TGTGCCAGCAGCCCGGGACTAGCGCCTTACGAGCAGTACTTC.

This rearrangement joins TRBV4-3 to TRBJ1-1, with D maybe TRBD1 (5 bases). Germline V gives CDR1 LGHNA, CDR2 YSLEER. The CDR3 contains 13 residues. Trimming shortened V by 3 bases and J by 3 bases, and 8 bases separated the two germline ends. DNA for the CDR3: TGCGCCAGCAGCCAGCCGGGGGACACTGAAGCTTTCTTT. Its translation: CASSQPGDTEAFF.

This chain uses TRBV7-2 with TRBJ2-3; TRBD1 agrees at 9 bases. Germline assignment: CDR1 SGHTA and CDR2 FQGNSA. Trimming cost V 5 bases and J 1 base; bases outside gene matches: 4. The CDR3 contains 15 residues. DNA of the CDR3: TGTGCCAGCAGCCCCCGGACAGGGGGCACAGATACGCAGTATTTT. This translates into CASSPRTGGTDTQYF.

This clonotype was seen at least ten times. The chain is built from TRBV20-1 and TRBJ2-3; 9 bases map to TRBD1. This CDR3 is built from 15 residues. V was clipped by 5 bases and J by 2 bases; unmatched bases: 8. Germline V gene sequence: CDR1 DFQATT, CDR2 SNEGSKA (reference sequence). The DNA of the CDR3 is TGCAGTGCTGCTCCGGGACAGGGCCTCACAGATACGCAGTATTTT. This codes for CSAAPGQGLTDTQYF.

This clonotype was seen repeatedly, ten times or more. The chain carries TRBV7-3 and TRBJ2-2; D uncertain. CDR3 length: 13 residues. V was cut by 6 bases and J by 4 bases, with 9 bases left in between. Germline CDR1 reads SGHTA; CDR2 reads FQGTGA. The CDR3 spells CASRAYTTGELFF. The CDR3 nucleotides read TGTGCCAGCAGAGCTTATACCACCGGGGAGCTGTTTTTT.

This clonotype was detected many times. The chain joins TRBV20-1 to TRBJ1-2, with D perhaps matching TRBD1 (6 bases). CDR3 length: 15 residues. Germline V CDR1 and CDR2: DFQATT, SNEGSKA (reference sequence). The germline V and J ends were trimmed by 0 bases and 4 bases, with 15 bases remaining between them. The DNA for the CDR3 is TGCAGTGCTAGAGACCGCCGGGGGGCCGGCTATGGCTACACCTTC. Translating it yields CSARDRRGAGYGYTF.

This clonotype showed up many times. The CDR3 nucleotides are TGTGCCAGCAGCCCGGGACAGGGGGTCCTGGACTATGGCTACACCTTC. Residues: CASSPGQGVLDYGYTF. The rearrangement links TRBV21-1 to TRBJ1-2; the table names TRBD1, a call not compared with the DNA. TRBV21-1 is recorded as a pseudogene. This CDR3 comprises 16 residues.

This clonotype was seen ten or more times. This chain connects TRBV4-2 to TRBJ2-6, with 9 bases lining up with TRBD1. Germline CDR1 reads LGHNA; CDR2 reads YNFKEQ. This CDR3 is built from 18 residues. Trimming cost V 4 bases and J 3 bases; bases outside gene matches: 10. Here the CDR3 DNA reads TGTGCCAGCAGCCGCAACAGGGGGCTCTCTGTTGGGGCCAACGTCCTGACTTTC. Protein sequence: CASSRNRGLSVGANVLTF.

DNA for the CDR3: TGTGCCAGCAGTTGGACAGGGTTTCCCGCCGGGGAGCTGTTTTTT. This translates into CASSWTGFPAGELFF. The rearrangement links TRBV6-2 or TRBV6-3 to TRBJ2-2; 8 positions match TRBD1. Losses at the gene ends were 4 bases for V and 6 bases for J; bases not matched to a gene: 7. Germline CDR1 MNHEY, CDR2 SVGEGT. The CDR3 runs to 15 residues.

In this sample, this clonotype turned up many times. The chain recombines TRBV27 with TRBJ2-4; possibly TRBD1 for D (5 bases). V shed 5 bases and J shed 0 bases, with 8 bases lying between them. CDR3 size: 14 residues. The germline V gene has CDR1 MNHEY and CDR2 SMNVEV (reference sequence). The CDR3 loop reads CASSKTGAKNIQYF. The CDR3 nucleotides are TGTGCCAGCAGTAAAACAGGAGCCAAAAACATTCAGTACTTC.